This T cell receptor beta chain was identified during a study of type 1 and type 2 diabetes patients. Background on the study: From PBMCs, CD4+ and CD8+ T cells were isolated by magnetic microbeads.

Amplification started from genomic DNA. Amplification of the beta chain CDR3 used 30 forward and 13 reverse multiplex primers. TCRdb called the multiplex PCR reads again in MiXCR, with one record for every CDR3 protein. The repertoire includes some 250,000 distinct CDR3 sequences, over 45% of them detected once, and about 13% sits in the top ten. Germline loops: CDR1 KGHDR, CDR2 SFDVKD. This CDR3 contains 16 residues. V lost 3 bases, J lost 0 bases, and 11 bases lay in between. Roughly 9.8 milliliters of peripheral blood were collected from each participant. This clonotype showed up just a few times. The J gene is TRBJ1-5, the V gene TRBV24-1, with no clear D. Sequences were obtained from peripheral blood mononuclear cells (PBMCs). The origin of this receptor is a man between 18 and 29 years old with type 2 diabetes. The CDR3 nucleotides are TGTGCCACCAGTGATCATACAGCGATTAGCAATCAGCCCCAGCATTTT. It specifies CATSDHTAISNQPQHF.